This entry lists 30 T cell receptor beta chains sequenced from one sample in a study of control samples from healthy donors and cancer patients. Profiled with immunoSEQ multiplex PCR; TCRdb holds only in-frame clones, not every one. The repertoire holds about 140,000 clones, with over 85% as singletons. Sequenced material: blood. The receptors were sampled from a man aged 25-40 years in good health.

The genes are TRBV7-8 and TRBJ1-4; 8 bases are a match to TRBD1. Germline V gives CDR1 SGHVS, CDR2 FQNEAQ. Germline trimming cut 5 bases from V and 7 bases from J; bases unmatched to any gene: 15. This CDR3 spans 17 amino acids. The CDR3 DNA is TGTGCCAGCAGCCTACGGACGGGGCAGGGGGCGAGTGAAAAACTGTTTTTT. Protein sequence: CASSLRTGQGASEKLFF.

The chain combines TRBV6-2 or TRBV6-3 with TRBJ2-7, with TRBD2 matching over 8 bases. Unmatched junction bases numbered 12, after V lost 2 bases and J lost 6 bases. There are 16 residues in the CDR3. Germline CDR1 MNHEY, CDR2 SVGEGT. CDR3 sequence (DNA): TGTGCCAGCAGTTACGGTAAGACTAGCGCGAGGGCCGAGCAGTACTTC. Translated: CASSYGKTSARAEQYF.

V and J are TRBV2 and TRBJ1-5; unclear D gene. Deletions cut 5 bases from V and 3 bases from J, with 11 bases between. Germline V gives CDR1 SNHLY, CDR2 FYNNEI. This CDR3 spans 14 amino acids. The CDR3 loop is CASSFGLTNQPQHF. The CDR3 nucleotides are TGTGCCAGCAGTTTCGGACTCACCAATCAGCCCCAGCATTTT.

The V call is TRBV28, the J call TRBJ1-5; no clear D gene. The length of the CDR3 is 15 residues. Germline V gives CDR1 MDHEN, CDR2 SYDVKM. V dropped 6 bases and J dropped 4 bases, with 16 bases sitting between them. In nucleotides, the CDR3 is TGTGCCAGCAGCCTATCCGGACGGCAAAATCAGCCCCAGCATTTT. It yields the protein CASSLSGRQNQPQHF.

The chain has TRBV2 and TRBJ2-2, with 9 bases lining up with TRBD2. V trimming: 6 bases; J trimming: 4 bases; junction bases outside the gene matches: 6. This CDR3 comprises 15 residues. Germline V gene sequence: CDR1 SNHLY, CDR2 FYNNEI. The CDR3 DNA sequence: TGTGCCAGCAGGGGACTAGCTAGGATCACCGGGGAGCTGTTTTTT. This translates into CASRGLARITGELFF.

Regarding this clone: One junction end does not reproduce the germline sequence, and a read error may be involved. The chain joins TRBV27 to TRBJ2-2; 12 positions agree with TRBD2. The CDR3 is 14 amino acids. The V gene's germline CDR1 is MNHEY and CDR2 SMNVEV (reference sequence). The CDR3 sequence is CACRLAGANGELFF. The DNA for the CDR3 is TGTGCCTGCAGACTAGCGGGAGCTAACGGGGAGCTGTTTTTT.

There are a few counts of this clone. The chain has TRBV25-1 and TRBJ2-2; D gene unclear. V was trimmed by 5 bases and J by 3 bases, leaving 1 base between them. This CDR3 is 11 amino acids long. Germline assignment: CDR1 MGHDK and CDR2 SYGVNS. The CDR3 region is CASSYTGELFF. In nucleotides, the CDR3 is TGTGCCAGCAGTTACACCGGGGAGCTGTTTTTT.

The table lists this clone with a count of one. The chain combines TRBV5-4 with TRBJ2-2; D might be TRBD1 (6 bases). V was shortened by 4 bases and J by 8 bases, with 24 bases between the two germline ends. Germline-derived CDR1 and CDR2 are SGHNT and YYREEE (reference sequence). The CDR3 length is 17 residues. In DNA, the CDR3 is TGTGCCAGCAGCAGATACCGTGACAGGTCCGTGCAAGGGGAGCTGTTTTTT. Its protein product is CASSRYRDRSVQGELFF.

Written as DNA, the CDR3 is TGTGCCTGGAGTATTCGGGGAGGCGGCGGGGAGCTGTTTTTT. It codes for CAWSIRGGGGELFF. The V gene is TRBV30, the J gene TRBJ2-2; D may be TRBD2 (6 bases). Trimming stripped 2 bases from V and 7 bases from J, with 14 bases between. CDR3 length: 14 amino acids. CDR1 is GTSNPN, CDR2 SVGIG, per germline (reference sequence).

The DNA of the CDR3 is TGCAGTGCTAGTGTAGCGGGAGGACCCTATTACAATGAGCAGTTCTTC. Protein: CSASVAGGPYYNEQFF. The chain is built from TRBV20-1 and TRBJ2-1, with 10 bases aligning to TRBD2. CDR3 size: 16 residues. CDR1 is DFQATT, CDR2 SNEGSKA, per germline (reference sequence). V lost 3 bases and J lost 4; bases outside the gene matches: 9.

The chain employs TRBV19 and TRBJ1-5, with a weak D call TRBD1 (5 bases). There are 17 residues in the CDR3. V dropped 5 bases and J dropped 9 bases, with 26 bases sitting between them. The germline gives CDR1 LNHDA, CDR2 SQIVND (reference sequence). The CDR3 sequence: CASSSQGRGQRVRPQHF. The CDR3 DNA reads TGTGCCAGTAGTTCCCAAGGACGGGGCCAACGGGTAAGGCCCCAGCATTTT.

As DNA, the CDR3 is TGTGCCAGCAGCACTAACCGGGACAGGTTCTATGGCTACACCTTC. This encodes CASSTNRDRFYGYTF. The V call is TRBV27, the J call TRBJ1-2; TRBD1 agrees at 8 bases. The CDR3 covers 15 residues. Looked up from germline, CDR1 is MNHEY and CDR2 is SMNVEV (reference sequence). V lost 6 bases to trimming and J lost 4 bases; unmatched junction nucleotides: 10.

The chain combines TRBV27 with TRBJ2-1; TRBD1 aligns across 8 bases. With 5 bases clipped from V and 6 bases from J, the junction kept 12 bases outside the gene matches. CDR1 is MNHEY, CDR2 SMNVEV, per germline (reference sequence). The CDR3 spans 16 residues. CDR3 DNA sequence: TGTGCCAGCAGTGCCAGGACAGGGAAGGTTCTCAATGAGCAGTTCTTC. The encoded protein is CASSARTGKVLNEQFF.

The chain carries TRBV11-2 and TRBJ1-1; 7 bases align to TRBD1. Per germline, CDR1 SGHAT and CDR2 FQNNGV. V dropped 1 base and J dropped 4; count of bases not matched to a gene: 6. This CDR3 is built from 15 residues. The CDR3 protein is CASSLVAGGSTEAFF. The CDR3 DNA follows: TGTGCCAGCAGCTTAGTGGCAGGGGGTAGCACTGAAGCTTTCTTT.

This clone ranks as medium-sized. The genes are TRBV27 and TRBJ2-7; D is uncertain. Germline V lookup: CDR1 MNHEY, CDR2 SMNVEV (reference sequence). Trimming stripped 4 bases from V and 6 bases from J, with 13 bases between. This CDR3 spans 13 amino acids. The CDR3 region is CASSSVGVREQYF. As DNA, the CDR3 is TGTGCCAGCAGTTCGGTTGGGGTTCGCGAGCAGTACTTC.

The chain is built from TRBV6-1 and TRBJ1-1; no definite D call. With 0 bases removed from V and 8 bases from J, the gap between germline ends came to 7 bases. The germline gives CDR1 MNHNS, CDR2 SASEGT. The CDR3 has 12 amino acids. The CDR3 spells CASSEAIREAFF. As DNA, the CDR3 is TGTGCCAGCAGTGAAGCTATAAGGGAAGCTTTCTTT.

V and J are TRBV29-1 and TRBJ1-2, with D hard to call. Germline CDR1 is SQVTM and CDR2 is ANQGSEA. The CDR3 is 13 amino acids. The V end lost 6 bases, the J end lost 7 bases, and 18 bases lay between the germline ends. The CDR3 protein is CSVPRGQKSGYTF. For the CDR3, the DNA is TGCAGCGTACCCCGGGGTCAAAAAAGTGGCTACACCTTC.

The chain has TRBV7-9 and TRBJ2-5; 7 bases agree with TRBD2. CDR1 and CDR2 from the germline V gene are SEHNR and FQNEAQ (reference sequence). V shed 1 base, J shed 8 bases, and the junction held 10 bases outside the gene matches. CDR3 size: 15 residues. In nucleotides, the CDR3 is TGTGCCAGCAGCTTAGAATTATGGCGGGAGCCAACCCAGTACTTC. Protein product: CASSLELWREPTQYF.

V usage is TRBV6-4 and J usage is TRBJ2-1; 8 positions match TRBD2. V lost 6 bases to trimming and J lost 5 bases; unmatched junction nucleotides: 6. The CDR3 length is 14 residues. In germline, CDR1 is MRHNA, CDR2 SNTAGT. The chain's CDR3 is CASSPGGAHNEQFF. The CDR3 DNA is TGTGCCAGCAGCCCCGGGGGGGCGCACAATGAGCAGTTCTTC.

The V and J genes are TRBV19 and TRBJ1-6, with 9 bases aligning to TRBD1. V lost 4 bases to trimming and J lost 4 bases; unmatched junction nucleotides: 11. CDR3 length equals 18 residues. Germline assignment: CDR1 LNHDA and CDR2 SQIVND (reference sequence). The CDR3 DNA follows: TGTGCCAGTAGTACCCTCCCGGGACAGGGTTCTTATAATTCACCCCTCCACTTT. Encoded protein: CASSTLPGQGSYNSPLHF.

The chain combines TRBV13 with TRBJ2-7, with 7 nucleotides matching TRBD1. Losses at the gene ends were 4 bases for V and 3 bases for J; bases not matched to a gene: 9. Looked up from germline, CDR1 is PRHDT and CDR2 is FYEKMQ (reference sequence). The CDR3 has 15 residues. CDR3 in amino acids: CASSWGQGGVYEQYF. The DNA for the CDR3 is TGTGCCAGCAGCTGGGGACAAGGGGGCGTCTACGAGCAGTACTTC.

This rearrangement joins TRBV27 to TRBJ1-5, with a possible D match to TRBD1 (6 bases). The CDR3 extends over 13 amino acids. V lost 2 bases to trimming and J lost 5 bases, with 7 bases between them. Germline assignment: CDR1 MNHEY and CDR2 SMNVEV (reference sequence). The CDR3: CASSLKGDQPQHF. The CDR3 DNA is TGTGCCAGCAGTTTAAAGGGGGATCAGCCCCAGCATTTT.

This clone was picked up one time. The gene calls are TRBV7-8 and TRBJ2-1; D is perhaps TRBD2 (5 bases). V lost 1 base and J 0 bases, leaving 19 bases between the germline ends. The CDR3 runs to 19 residues. In germline, CDR1 is SGHVS, CDR2 FQNEAQ. CDR3 protein: CASSLEGSSSLASYNEQFF. CDR3 nucleotide sequence: TGTGCCAGCAGCTTAGAGGGATCTAGCAGCCTAGCCTCCTACAATGAGCAGTTCTTC.

V is TRBV19 and J is TRBJ1-5; weak D call: TRBD1 (5 bases). Germline V gene data show CDR1 as LNHDA and CDR2 as SQIVND (reference sequence). V was clipped by 6 bases and J by 0 bases, with 21 bases between them. The CDR3 length is 18 residues. The CDR3 here is CASRKAGTVLSSNQPQHF. The CDR3 DNA is TGTGCCAGTAGAAAAGCCGGGACCGTACTTAGTAGCAATCAGCCCCAGCATTTT.

About this clone: Sequence at one end of the junction differs from germline and may be a read error. The CDR3 sequence is CASCFRTTGELFF. CDR3 coding DNA: TGTGCCAGCTGTTTCAGGACCACCGGGGAGCTGTTTTTT. The chain employs TRBV12-3 or TRBV12-4 and TRBJ2-2; D is undetermined. The CDR3 length is 13 residues.

The CDR3 bases are TGTGCCAGCATCATGGGCAGGGGTGTTTATGGCTACACCTTC. It encodes CASIMGRGVYGYTF. V and J are TRBV2 and TRBJ1-2; TRBD1 is a possible D gene (6 bases). The CDR3 runs 14 residues. V shed 7 bases and J shed 5 bases, with 17 bases lying between them. Germline CDR1 reads SNHLY; CDR2 reads FYNNEI.

The V gene is TRBV7-2, the J gene TRBJ2-5; D is unresolved. Trimming stripped 1 base from V and 5 bases from J, with 5 bases between. CDR3 length: 12 residues. The germline V gene encodes CDR1 SGHTA and CDR2 FQGNSA. The CDR3 DNA sequence: TGTGCCAGCAGCTTAGAAAGTGAGACCCAGTACTTC. Protein sequence: CASSLESETQYF.

The rearrangement joins TRBV14 to TRBJ2-5, with D perhaps matching TRBD1 (6 bases). Germline CDR1 SGHDN, CDR2 FVKESK. The V and J ends lost 4 bases and 6 bases respectively, with 12 bases between them. The CDR3 spans 13 residues. The CDR3 DNA reads TGTGCCAGCAGCCCCCAGGGGCTACAGACCCAGTACTTC. Translating gives CASSPQGLQTQYF.

The rearrangement joins TRBV20-1 to TRBJ2-3; 9 positions match TRBD2. J gave up 1 base and V 6 bases, and 5 bases lay outside the gene matches. The CDR3 totals 14 residues. Germline V gene lookup returns CDR1 DFQATT and CDR2 SNEGSKA (reference sequence). DNA of the CDR3: TGCAGTGCGAGTAGCGGGAGAGGCACAGATACGCAGTATTTT. It codes for CSASSGRGTDTQYF.

The V gene is TRBV19, the J gene TRBJ1-1, with TRBD1 identical over 11 bases. The germline CDR1 and CDR2 sequences are LNHDA and SQIVND (reference sequence). V lost 4 bases to trimming and J lost 5 bases; unmatched junction nucleotides: 0. This CDR3 spans 13 amino acids. CDR3 protein: CASSRDRGTEAFF. CDR3 nucleotide sequence: TGTGCCAGTAGTAGGGACAGGGGGACTGAAGCTTTCTTT.